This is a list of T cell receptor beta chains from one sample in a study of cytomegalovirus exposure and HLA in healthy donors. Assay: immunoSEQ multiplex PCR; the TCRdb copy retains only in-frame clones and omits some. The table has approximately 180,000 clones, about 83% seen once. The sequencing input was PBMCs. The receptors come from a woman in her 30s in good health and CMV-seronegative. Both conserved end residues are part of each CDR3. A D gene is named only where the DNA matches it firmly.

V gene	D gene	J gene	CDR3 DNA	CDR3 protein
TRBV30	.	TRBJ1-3	TGTGCCTGGATCGGGGGAAACACCATATATTTT	CAWIGGNTIYF
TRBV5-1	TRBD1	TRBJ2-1	TGCGCCAGCAGCTTGGGAAGGTTTTCGACAGGGCCCTACAATGAGCAGTTCTTC	CASSLGRFSTGPYNEQFF
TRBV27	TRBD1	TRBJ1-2	TGTGCCAGCAGTTTAAAGAGACAGGGCGCCTATGGCTACACCTTC	CASSLKRQGAYGYTF
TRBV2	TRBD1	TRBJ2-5	TGTGCCAGCAGTTGGCAGGGGGCGGGAGAGACCCAGTACTTC	CASSWQGAGETQYF
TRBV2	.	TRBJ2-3	TGTGCCAGCAGTGAACTGGACACCCTCCCGACAGATACGCAGTATTTT	CASSELDTLPTDTQYF
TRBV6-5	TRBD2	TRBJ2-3	TGTGCCAGCAGGACTAGCGGGACCACAGATACGCAGTATTTT	CASRTSGTTDTQYF
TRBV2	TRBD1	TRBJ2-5	TGTGCCAGCATGGGCCTTACAGGGGGCCAAGAGACCCAGTACTTC	CASMGLTGGQETQYF
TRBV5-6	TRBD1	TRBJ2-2	TGTGCCAGCAGCTTTCCCGGGACAGGGACCGGGGAGCTGTTTTTT	CASSFPGTGTGELFF
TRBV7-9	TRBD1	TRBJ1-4	TGTGCCAGCAGCACCCTTGGGGACAGGGTAGACGAAAAACTGTTTTTT	CASSTLGDRVDEKLFF
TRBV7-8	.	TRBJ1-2	TGTGCCAGCAGCTTAGGAGTTACAGGTGGCTACACCTTC	CASSLGVTGGYTF
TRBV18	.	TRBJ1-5	TGTGCCAGCTCACCACCCACAGCACCTAGCAATCAGCCCCAGCATTTT	CASSPPTAPSNQPQHF
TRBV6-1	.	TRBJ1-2	TGTGCCAGCAGTTGGCAGGGAGGAGGTGGCTACACCTTC	CASSWQGGGGYTF
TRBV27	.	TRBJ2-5	TGTGCCAGCAGTGGTCCGGCGGCAGAGACCCAGTACTTC	CASSGPAAETQYF